The next 27 T cell receptor beta chains were all read from a single sample in a study of cytomegalovirus exposure and HLA in healthy donors. Method: immunoSEQ multiplex PCR; TCRdb's copy keeps in-frame clones and lacks some. The sample has 280,000 or so clones; approximately 90% are singletons. Specimen: PBMCs. Every receptor here comes from a woman between 18 and 29 years old in good health and CMV-seronegative.

The CDR3 loop reads CASGRPEVNEQFF. For the CDR3, the DNA is TGTGCTAGTGGTCGACCCGAGGTCAATGAGCAGTTCTTC. J is TRBJ2-1 and V is TRBV12-5; D is unclear. The ends were cut back, 5 bases at V and 6 bases at J, with 11 bases in the middle. The CDR3 covers 13 residues. Germline V gives CDR1 LGHNT, CDR2 FRNRAP.

The chain couples TRBV6-5 to TRBJ1-2; 8 nucleotides align to TRBD1. The length of the CDR3 is 16 residues. Germline assignment: CDR1 MNHEY and CDR2 SVGAGI. V dropped 0 bases and J dropped 3; count of bases not matched to a gene: 6. The CDR3 nucleotides read TGTGCCAGCAGTTACTCGCTGGACAGGGCCTACTATGGCTACACCTTC. This sequence encodes CASSYSLDRAYYGYTF.

The J gene is TRBJ2-7, the V gene TRBV9; 8 bases match TRBD2. The J segment lost 0 bases and the V segment lost 0 bases, leaving 2 bases of the junction unmatched. The CDR3 spans 15 residues. Germline V gives CDR1 SGDLS, CDR2 YYNGEE. The CDR3 region is CASSVAGGPSYEQYF. The CDR3 DNA sequence: TGTGCCAGCAGCGTAGCGGGAGGGCCCTCCTACGAGCAGTACTTC.

The chain has TRBV30 and TRBJ2-1, with D unresolved. Looked up from germline, CDR1 is GTSNPN and CDR2 is SVGIG (reference sequence). The CDR3 has 13 amino acids. V lost 3 bases and J 4 bases, leaving 10 bases between the germline ends. Here the CDR3 reads CAWSFTAYNEQFF. The CDR3 nucleotides are TGTGCCTGGAGCTTTACCGCGTACAATGAGCAGTTCTTC.

This clone was recorded once. The chain is built from TRBV18 and TRBJ1-3, with unresolved D. The length of the CDR3 is 18 residues. Looked up from germline, CDR1 is KGHSH and CDR2 is LQKENI. V was cut by 3 bases and J by 1 base, with 19 bases left in between. CDR3: CASSPTLLDGGSGNTIYF. The DNA of the CDR3 is TGTGCCAGCTCACCGACCCTCCTAGACGGCGGGTCTGGAAACACCATATATTTT.

V and J are TRBV5-8 and TRBJ1-4; D gene uncertain. With 2 bases removed from V and 7 bases from J, the gap between germline ends came to 12 bases. Looked up from germline, CDR1 is SGHTS and CDR2 is YDEGEE. The CDR3 sequence is 14 residues long. The CDR3 loop is CASSLGLPGEKLFF. CDR3 DNA: TGTGCCAGCAGCTTAGGACTGCCCGGTGAAAAACTGTTTTTT.

This clone was seen more than once but under ten times. The J gene is TRBJ2-7, the V gene TRBV7-9, with 7 bases identical to TRBD1. The CDR3 sequence is 14 residues long. Per germline, CDR1 SEHNR and CDR2 FQNEAQ (reference sequence). The ends lost 5 bases at V and 8 bases at J; junction bases unmatched: 12. The chain's CDR3 is CASSPRDRLRQQYF. The CDR3 nucleotides are TGTGCCAGCAGCCCCCGGGACAGATTACGACAGCAGTACTTC.

The CDR3 loop is CASSITVNNEQFF. CDR3 coding DNA: TGTGCCAGTAGTATAACAGTCAACAATGAGCAGTTCTTC. The chain carries TRBV19 and TRBJ2-1, with D unclear. CDR1 is LNHDA, CDR2 SQIVND, per germline (reference sequence). The CDR3 is made up of 13 amino acids. With 2 bases removed from V and 5 bases from J, the gap between germline ends came to 7 bases.

The gene calls are TRBV2 and TRBJ2-3, with 7 bases identical to TRBD2. Germline V gene lookup returns CDR1 SNHLY and CDR2 FYNNEI. The junction had 21 bases not matched to a gene; V was cut back by 6 bases and J by 6 bases. The CDR3 spans 18 residues. The DNA for the CDR3 is TGTGCCAGCAGACAACCCCCGTCCATACTAGCGCCGGTTGATACGCAGTATTTT. Translation gives CASRQPPSILAPVDTQYF. The full variable domain, in which reference TRBV2 and TRBJ2-3 provide the parts outside the CDR3, is EPEVTQTPSHQVTQMGQEVILRCVPISNHLYFYWYRQILGQKVEFLVSFYNNEISEKSEIFDDQFSVERPDGSNFTLKIRSTKLEDSAMYFCASRQPPSILAPVDTQYFGPGTRLTVL.

The V call is TRBV11-2, the J call TRBJ2-3; perhaps TRBD1 as D (6 bases). Germline V CDR1 and CDR2: SGHAT, FQNNGV. The CDR3 contains 15 residues. Trimming took off 7 bases at V and 1 base at J, with 15 bases between the two ends. CDR3 residues: CASTPVRQGTDTQYF. CDR3 nucleotides: TGTGCCAGCACCCCCGTGAGACAGGGCACAGATACGCAGTATTTT.

This rearrangement joins TRBV7-9 to TRBJ1-1; TRBD1 is a possible D gene (5 bases). V was shortened by 4 bases and J by 4 bases, with 10 bases between the two germline ends. The CDR3 spans 13 residues. Germline V gene sequence: CDR1 SEHNR, CDR2 FQNEAQ (reference sequence). Here the CDR3 DNA reads TGTGCCAGCAGCTCGGACACAAGCACTGAAGCTTTCTTT. Translating gives CASSSDTSTEAFF.

This chain uses TRBV25-1 with TRBJ2-1; 7 bases match TRBD1. After removal of 4 bases from V and 2 bases from J, the junction contained 5 bases not matched to a gene. CDR1 is MGHDK and CDR2 is SYGVNS in the germline V gene. The CDR3 sequence is 15 residues long. The CDR3 sequence is CASSGVDRPYNEQFF. CDR3 coding DNA: TGTGCCAGCAGTGGAGTGGACAGGCCCTACAATGAGCAGTTCTTC.

This chain links TRBV25-1 with TRBJ2-1; maybe TRBD1 (5 bases). The germline V and J ends were trimmed by 6 bases and 0 bases, with 12 bases remaining between them. The CDR3 contains 15 residues. Germline CDR1 is MGHDK and CDR2 is SYGVNS. CDR3 nucleotide sequence: TGTGCCAGCAGGCGACGGACAAGCTCCTACAATGAGCAGTTCTTC. Protein product: CASRRRTSSYNEQFF.

This rearrangement joins TRBV4-1 to TRBJ1-4, with 8 bases matching TRBD1. CDR1 and CDR2 from the germline V gene are MGHRA and YSYEKL. The length of the CDR3 is 14 residues. The V and J ends lost 6 bases and 8 bases, in that order; junction bases with no gene match: 8. The CDR3 sequence is CASRGQGRGEKLFF. The CDR3, as DNA: TGCGCCAGCAGAGGACAGGGAAGAGGGGAAAAACTGTTTTTT.

The chain links TRBV29-1 to TRBJ2-4, with 7 nucleotides matching TRBD1. The CDR3 contains 10 residues. V trimming: 7 bases; J trimming: 9 bases; junction bases outside the gene matches: 3. In germline, CDR1 is SQVTM, CDR2 ANQGSEA. CDR3 region: CSATGTIQYF. The CDR3 DNA sequence: TGCAGCGCGACAGGGACCATTCAGTACTTC.

The CDR3 DNA sequence: TGTGCCAGCACCGACAGGGGATCCTACGAGCAGTACTTC. Translated: CASTDRGSYEQYF. This chain joins TRBV6-1 and TRBJ2-7; 8 bases align to TRBD1. The V segment lost 7 bases and the J segment 1 base; nucleotides outside the gene matches: 3. Germline-derived CDR1 and CDR2 are MNHNS and SASEGT. This CDR3 contains 13 residues.

This rearrangement joins TRBV18 to TRBJ2-1; the match to TRBD1 covers 10 bases. There are 15 residues in the CDR3. V was clipped by 3 bases and J by 6 bases; unmatched bases: 5. Germline V gene sequence: CDR1 KGHSH, CDR2 LQKENI. For the CDR3, the DNA is TGTGCCAGCTCACCGACAGGGGGCTGGGTCAATGAGCAGTTCTTC. Translation: CASSPTGGWVNEQFF.

This clone was observed a single time. The chain combines TRBV9 with TRBJ2-1; the D gene is possibly TRBD1 (7 bases). Germline V gene lookup returns CDR1 SGDLS and CDR2 YYNGEE. V was pared by 4 bases and J by 1 base, with 24 bases between. The CDR3 covers 19 residues. Written as DNA, the CDR3 is TGTGCCAGCAGCTCGGGGGTCAGGGGGACACCTGGGTCCTACAATGAGCAGTTCTTC. Translation gives CASSSGVRGTPGSYNEQFF.

V and J are TRBV19 and TRBJ1-1, with 11 bases fitting TRBD1. V dropped 10 bases and J dropped 1; count of bases not matched to a gene: 8. CDR3 length: 15 residues. Germline V gene sequence: CDR1 LNHDA, CDR2 SQIVND (reference sequence). CDR3 nucleotide sequence: TGTGCCACCATGACCGGGACAGGGGGGAACACTGAAGCTTTCTTT. Residues: CATMTGTGGNTEAFF.

The rearrangement links TRBV28 to TRBJ2-7; D is ambiguous. V shed 4 bases and J shed 0 bases, with 10 bases lying between them. Germline V gene sequence: CDR1 MDHEN, CDR2 SYDVKM. The CDR3 has 14 residues. CDR3 bases: TGTGCCAGCAGTTCCCCCCACAGCTCCTACGAGCAGTACTTC. This encodes CASSSPHSSYEQYF.

This chain joins TRBV27 and TRBJ2-5; 12 bases align to TRBD2. CDR3 length: 15 residues. Germline values: CDR1 MNHEY, CDR2 SMNVEV (reference sequence). The V gene end was trimmed by 6 bases and the J gene end by 5 bases; junction bases not matched to a gene: 7. The CDR3 coding sequence is TGTGCCAGCAGCCCTAGCGGGAGGGCCCGGGAGACCCAGTACTTC. Translation: CASSPSGRARETQYF.

The chain couples TRBV20-1 to TRBJ2-7, with D possibly TRBD1 on 6 matching bases. Trimming removed 3 bases at V and 5 bases at J, with 8 bases between. The V gene's germline CDR1 is DFQATT and CDR2 SNEGSKA (reference sequence). The CDR3 length is 11 residues. The CDR3 DNA sequence: TGCAGTGCTAGGGGGGCTCACGAGCAGTACTTC. Protein: CSARGAHEQYF.

This chain links TRBV6-1 with TRBJ2-7; D possibly corresponds to TRBD1 (6 bases). CDR3 length: 12 amino acids. Trimming removed 5 bases at V and 5 bases at J, with 10 bases between. The germline V gene encodes CDR1 MNHNS and CDR2 SASEGT. The CDR3 nucleotides read TGTGCCAGCAGTTTCAGGGGCGACGAGCAGTACTTC. This encodes CASSFRGDEQYF.

The chain joins TRBV28 to TRBJ1-4; D remains ambiguous. V lost 6 bases to trimming and J lost 7 bases, with 18 bases between them. Germline V gene sequence: CDR1 MDHEN, CDR2 SYDVKM. The CDR3 covers 15 residues. CDR3 residues: CASSPPRRRGEKLFF. DNA for the CDR3: TGTGCCAGCAGCCCACCGAGACGTCGGGGTGAAAAACTGTTTTTT.

Concerning this clone: Other DNA sequences from this sample encode an identical CDR3 as well. This chain joins TRBV18 and TRBJ2-3; TRBD2 matches at 15 bases. J lost 3 bases, V lost 2 bases, and 0 bases had no gene match. The CDR3 is 16 residues long. Germline V gene sequence: CDR1 KGHSH, CDR2 LQKENI. For the CDR3, the DNA is TGTGCCAGCTCACCAGGACTAGCGGGAGGGACAGATACGCAGTATTTT. This codes for CASSPGLAGGTDTQYF.

The J gene is TRBJ2-2, the V gene TRBV11-2; no definite D call. V lost 1 base to trimming and J lost 6 bases, with 3 bases between them. Germline V gene sequence: CDR1 SGHAT, CDR2 FQNNGV. The CDR3 runs to 12 residues. The CDR3 sequence: CASSLASGELFF. The CDR3 nucleotides read TGTGCCAGCAGCTTAGCGTCCGGGGAGCTGTTTTTT. The complete variable domain, with remaining parts taken from reference TRBV11-2 and TRBJ2-2, reads EAGVAQSPRYKIIEKRQSVAFWCNPISGHATLYWYQQILGQGPKLLIQFQNNGVVDDSQLPKDRFSAERLKGVDSTLKIQPAKLEDSAVYLCASSLASGELFFGEGSRLTVL.

This clone was detected only once. The chain combines TRBV9 with TRBJ1-4, with D perhaps TRBD1 (6 bases). V shed 3 bases and J shed 8 bases, with 17 bases lying between them. Germline V lookup: CDR1 SGDLS, CDR2 YYNGEE. The CDR3 totals 15 residues. CDR3 nucleotide sequence: TGTGCCAGCAGCGCTTCCCATGGACAGTTCGAAAAACTGTTTTTT. This gives the protein CASSASHGQFEKLFF.